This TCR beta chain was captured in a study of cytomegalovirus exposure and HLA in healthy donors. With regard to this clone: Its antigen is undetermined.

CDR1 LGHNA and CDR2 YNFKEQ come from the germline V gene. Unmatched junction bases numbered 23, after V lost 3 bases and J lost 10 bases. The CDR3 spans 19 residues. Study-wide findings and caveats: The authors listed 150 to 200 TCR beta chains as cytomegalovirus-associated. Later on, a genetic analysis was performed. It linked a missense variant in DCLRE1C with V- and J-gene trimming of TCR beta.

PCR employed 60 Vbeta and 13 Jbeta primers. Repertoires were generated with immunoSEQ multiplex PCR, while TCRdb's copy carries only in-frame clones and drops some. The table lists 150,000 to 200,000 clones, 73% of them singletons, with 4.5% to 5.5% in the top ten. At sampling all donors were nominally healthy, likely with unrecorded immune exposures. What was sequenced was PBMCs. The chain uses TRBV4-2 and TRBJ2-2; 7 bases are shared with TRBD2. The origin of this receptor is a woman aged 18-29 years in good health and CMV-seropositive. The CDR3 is CASSQGGEGGAREISELFF. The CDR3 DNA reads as TGTGCCAGCAGCCAGGGGGGGGAGGGAGGGGCCCGGGAGATTTCGGAGCTGTTTTTT.